Following are 18 T cell receptor beta chains from one sample sequenced in a study of cytomegalovirus exposure and HLA in healthy donors. Vbeta (60) and Jbeta (13) primers were used in the PCR. Generated by immunoSEQ multiplex PCR, the TCRdb table keeps only in-frame clones and is missing some. In the table there are about 210,000 clones, about 79% of which are singletons. The sample was PBMCs. The receptors were gathered from a male donor in good health and CMV-seronegative.

The CDR3 region is CASSLGGVGYNSPLHF. The CDR3 region has the DNA TGTGCCAGCAGCTTAGGGGGGGTCGGTTATAATTCACCCCTCCACTTT. The rearrangement joins TRBV7-9 to TRBJ1-6; D is perhaps TRBD1 (5 bases). This CDR3 spans 16 amino acids. Per the germline V gene, CDR1 is SEHNR and CDR2 is FQNEAQ (reference sequence). Trimming removed 1 base from V and 4 bases from J, with 11 bases in between.

J is TRBJ2-5 and V is TRBV27; D is possibly TRBD2 (6 bases). CDR1 and CDR2 (germline): MNHEY, SMNVEV (reference sequence). The CDR3 has 15 amino acids. Trimming stripped 2 bases from V and 2 bases from J, with 12 bases between. Here the CDR3 DNA reads TGTGCCAGCAGTTTAATTCGGGAGACGCAAGAGACCCAGTACTTC. Its translation: CASSLIRETQETQYF.

The rearrangement uses TRBV25-1 and TRBJ1-4, with no clear D. V lost 7 bases and J 3 bases, leaving 15 bases between the germline ends. The germline V gene has CDR1 MGHDK and CDR2 SYGVNS. The CDR3 is 15 residues long. The CDR3 sequence: CASNPRRVANEKLFF. The CDR3, as DNA: TGTGCCAGCAATCCTCGACGGGTAGCTAATGAAAAACTGTTTTTT. Complete variable domain (other parts from reference TRBV25-1 and TRBJ1-4): EADIYQTPRYLVIGTGKKITLECSQTMGHDKMYWYQQDPGMELHLIHYSYGVNSTEKGDLSSESTVSRIRTEHFPLTLESARPSHTSQYLCASNPRRVANEKLFFGSGTQLSVL.

This chain connects TRBV25-1 to TRBJ2-1, with 10 bases aligning to TRBD2. CDR3 length: 16 amino acids. Germline CDR1 is MGHDK and CDR2 is SYGVNS. V gave up 6 bases and J gave up 5 bases; unmatched junction bases: 10. CDR3 amino acids: CASSGGTSVGDNEQFF. The CDR3 DNA is TGTGCCAGCAGCGGTGGGACTAGCGTAGGTGACAATGAGCAGTTCTTC.

The genes are TRBV11-2 and TRBJ1-3; D remains ambiguous. CDR1 SGHAT and CDR2 FQNNGV come from the germline V gene. Trimming shortened V by 5 bases and J by 3 bases, and 5 bases separated the two germline ends. The CDR3 extends over 12 amino acids. This chain's CDR3 is CASSVNGNTIYF. The DNA for the CDR3 is TGTGCCAGCAGCGTCAATGGAAACACCATATATTTT. The complete variable domain, with remaining parts taken from reference TRBV11-2 and TRBJ1-3, reads EAGVAQSPRYKIIEKRQSVAFWCNPISGHATLYWYQQILGQGPKLLIQFQNNGVVDDSQLPKDRFSAERLKGVDSTLKIQPAKLEDSAVYLCASSVNGNTIYFGEGSWLTVV.

V gene TRBV28 combines with J gene TRBJ2-3; 8 nucleotides line up with TRBD2. Germline V lookup: CDR1 MDHEN, CDR2 SYDVKM. The junction had 5 bases not matched to a gene; V was cut back by 3 bases and J by 3 bases. There are 15 residues in the CDR3. CDR3: CASSFTGGATDTQYF. The CDR3, as DNA: TGTGCCAGCAGTTTTACCGGGGGGGCAACAGATACGCAGTATTTT.

This clone was seen a handful of times. The chain employs TRBV27 and TRBJ2-7; 9 positions match TRBD1. The CDR3 totals 16 residues. With V trimmed by 5 bases and J by 4 bases, 12 bases remained unmatched. Germline V gene sequence: CDR1 MNHEY, CDR2 SMNVEV (reference sequence). Here the CDR3 DNA reads TGTGCCAGCAGTCCCCTCGGACAGGGGCATCGGTACGAGCAGTACTTC. It translates to CASSPLGQGHRYEQYF.

CDR3 nucleotide sequence: TGTGCCAGCAGCATCGGCAGGGCTTACGAGCAGTACTTC. Protein sequence: CASSIGRAYEQYF. The gene calls are TRBV7-8 and TRBJ2-7; D is perhaps TRBD1 (5 bases). Germline V CDR1 and CDR2: SGHVS, FQNEAQ. This CDR3 region has 13 residues. V shed 5 bases and J shed 4 bases, with 12 bases lying between them.

The V call is TRBV7-9, the J call TRBJ2-1, with TRBD1 matching 7 bases. Germline CDR1 and CDR2: SEHNR and FQNEAQ (reference sequence). J was trimmed by 7 bases and V by 1 base; bases with no gene match: 7. This CDR3 comprises 15 residues. CDR3 in amino acids: CASSLDTSGGNEQFF. The CDR3 bases are TGTGCCAGCAGCTTAGATACCTCAGGGGGTAATGAGCAGTTCTTC.

The V gene is TRBV7-9, the J gene TRBJ1-6; D possibly corresponds to TRBD1 (5 bases). CDR1 and CDR2 from the germline V gene are SEHNR and FQNEAQ (reference sequence). This CDR3 has 14 amino acids. V was pared by 5 bases and J by 7 bases, with 12 bases between. The CDR3 nucleotides read TGTGCCAGCAGCCCAACGGGACTCAATTCACCCCTCCACTTT. It yields the protein CASSPTGLNSPLHF.

The rearrangement joins TRBV28 to TRBJ1-5, with D hard to call. V was clipped by 2 bases and J by 2 bases, with 10 bases between them. Germline CDR1 is MDHEN and CDR2 is SYDVKM. This CDR3 spans 15 amino acids. CDR3 protein: CASSLARIGNQPQHF. The CDR3 DNA reads as TGTGCCAGCAGTTTAGCGAGGATTGGCAATCAGCCCCAGCATTTT.

The chain couples TRBV18 to TRBJ2-7; 7 bases are a match to TRBD1. The ends lost 5 bases at V and 0 bases at J; junction bases unmatched: 7. From germline, CDR1 is KGHSH and CDR2 LQKENI. The CDR3 extends over 15 amino acids. The CDR3 protein is CASSIYRDSSYEQYF. The CDR3 DNA sequence: TGTGCCAGCTCAATATACCGGGACAGCTCCTACGAGCAGTACTTC.

The chain uses TRBV27 and TRBJ1-4, with D maybe TRBD1 (6 bases). The CDR3 is 14 residues long. Trimming removed 4 bases at V and 4 bases at J, with 10 bases between. Germline assignment: CDR1 MNHEY and CDR2 SMNVEV (reference sequence). DNA of the CDR3: TGTGCCAGCAGTTCGAGACAGGTTAATGAAAAACTGTTTTTT. Translation gives CASSSRQVNEKLFF.

The rearrangement links TRBV4-3 to TRBJ2-7, with 8 bases lining up with TRBD1. The CDR3 covers 15 residues. Germline-derived CDR1 and CDR2 are LGHNA and YSLEER. J gave up 1 base and V 4 bases, and 6 bases lay outside the gene matches. The CDR3 DNA follows: TGCGCCAGCAGCCGTTCGGGACAGGAATCCTACGAGCAGTACTTC. Translated, it gives CASSRSGQESYEQYF.

The chain couples TRBV19 to TRBJ2-3; 9 bases are shared with TRBD2. The V and J ends lost 1 base and 5 bases, in that order; junction bases with no gene match: 13. CDR1 LNHDA and CDR2 SQIVND come from the germline V gene (reference sequence). This CDR3 has 18 residues. The CDR3 loop is CASSIAGAGGPGGDTQYF. CDR3 DNA sequence: TGTGCCAGTAGTATAGCGGGTGCGGGAGGGCCCGGGGGAGATACGCAGTATTTT.

V and J are TRBV9 and TRBJ2-5; 10 positions agree with TRBD2. This CDR3 comprises 15 residues. Trimming cost V 4 bases and J 2 bases; bases outside gene matches: 5. In germline, CDR1 is SGDLS, CDR2 YYNGEE. CDR3 in amino acids: CASSTPTSGQETQYF. CDR3 nucleotide sequence: TGTGCCAGCAGCACCCCGACTAGCGGGCAAGAGACCCAGTACTTC.

The V call is TRBV28, the J call TRBJ2-7; 9 positions match TRBD1. In germline, CDR1 is MDHEN, CDR2 SYDVKM. This CDR3 contains 13 residues. V shed 7 bases, J shed 3 bases, and the junction held 4 bases outside the gene matches. In nucleotides, the CDR3 is TGTGCCAGCAAGGTGGGACAGGGCTACGAGCAGTACTTC. It is translated as CASKVGQGYEQYF.

The rearrangement uses TRBV18 and TRBJ2-1, with TRBD1 matching over 11 bases. Germline CDR1 KGHSH, CDR2 LQKENI. The CDR3 is 16 amino acids. With V trimmed by 3 bases and J by 2 bases, 3 bases remained unmatched. CDR3 sequence: CASSPRDRGTYNEQFF. CDR3 DNA: TGTGCCAGCTCACCCCGGGACAGGGGGACCTACAATGAGCAGTTCTTC.